This note documents a single T cell receptor beta chain sequence. The sample holds many counts of this clonotype. What this receptor recognizes is not known. One base away there is no much larger clone; base qualities are not given. Every donor in the study was a healthy Caucasian. Library generation was performed with 5' RACE. Sequenced on an Illumina HiSeq 2000. A universal primer binding site was introduced by template switching, and a unique molecular identifier was present in the final cDNA, enabling accurate counting of TCR cDNA molecules. First-strand cDNA for TCR alpha and beta chains was synthesized from specific primers in the conserved constant-segment region. To control for contamination, every cDNA library was double barcoded, receiving both a SMART-Mk sample barcode and Illumina barcodes. Two successive PCR steps introduced TruSeq adapter sequences along with Illumina sample barcodes. Sequencing of the TCR alpha and beta cDNA libraries was done on the Illumina HiSeq platform using custom primers. The paper's processing steps were these. MiGEC processed the raw reads to extract unique molecular identifiers, while MiXCR was used to determine the CDR3 positions. For each individual, recombination models were inferred using an EM algorithm with the repgenHMM and IGoR tools. The tcR package in R was used for shared clonotype analysis, with sharing normalized by the product of cloneset sizes. To study raw recombination free of thymic and clonal selection effects, out-of-frame nonproductive sequences were analyzed. Through fastp at Q25 and MiXCR, TCRdb rebuilt clones from the public reads, retaining in-frame beta chains. CDR3 protein sequences are deduplicated, and each keeps its most common genes and DNA. TCRdb's processing, not the authors' own work, is the source of the V and J calls. The sample table contains around 1.7 million distinct CDR3 sequences; only one count was recorded for more than 30% of them. Together, the top ten hold less than 0.35% of the sample.

The source of the sample is a study of identical twins (dated by TCRdb to between 2015 and 2016). The study in broad terms: TCR alpha and beta repertoires from monozygotic twins, unrelated adults of various ages and cord blood were deep-sequenced to test whether fetal clonotypes persist. To rule out contamination, replicate twin experiments were performed at different times with different library preparation protocols.

What the work shows at the level of the full study, not this receptor alone: Invariant T cells such as MAIT and iNKT could partly confound zero-insertion analyses, although diverse VJ usage argued against such confounding for most clonotypes. Compared with coincidental sharing between unrelated individuals, out-of-frame TCR alpha sequences shared between twins showed an excess of sequences with low generation probability. Fewer insertions were carried by abundant cord blood beta clonotypes; a weaker similar trend was observed in young adult naive repertoires, while no such trend was observed in memory repertoires. Because the same donors could not be followed over many years, the conclusions depended on cross-sectional statistical analysis. Out-of-frame TCR alpha sharing in monozygotic twins was systematically underestimated by recombination models, whereas sharing between unrelated individuals was in agreement with the recombination models. The excess sharing between twins in beta out-of-frame sequences was weaker because fewer shared sequences reduced the signal-to-noise ratio.

Between the V and J ends, shortened by 5 bases and 7 bases respectively, the junction contains 18 bases. The CDR3 covers 15 residues, taking in both the cysteine and the phenylalanine. This entry keeps only the CDR3 DNA: 45 bases, framed from base 1. CDR1 and CDR2 were assigned from the germline V gene as MDHEN and SYDVKM. The sequenced sample consisted of cord blood. This TCR was sampled from a newborn girl in good health. In this chain, TRBV28 is recombined with TRBJ2-1; TRBD2 might be the D gene, on 5 matching bases. This receptor has the CDR3 CASSPLAPQVNEQFF. At the DNA level, the sequence is TGTGCCAGCAGTCCCCTAGCCCCTCAGGTGAATGAGCAGTTCTTC.